This T cell receptor beta chain was identified during a study of blood T cell repertoires in COVID-19. Germline CDR1 reads SGDLS; CDR2 reads YYNGEE. The CDR3 has 15 amino acids. V shed 1 base and J 4 bases; nucleotides not matched to a gene: 7. Assay used: immunoSEQ multiplex PCR; TCRdb lists only in-frame clones, some missing. The sample lists fewer than 200,000 clones; approximately 86% were seen once. This receptor was obtained from a man in his sixties who had recovered from COVID-19. The rearrangement links TRBV9 to TRBJ1-2; the match to TRBD1 covers 7 bases. Sequenced input: peripheral blood. The CDR3 nucleotides read TGTGCCAGCAGCGTAACAGACAGGGAGATCTATGGCTACACCTTC. As protein: CASSVTDREIYGYTF.